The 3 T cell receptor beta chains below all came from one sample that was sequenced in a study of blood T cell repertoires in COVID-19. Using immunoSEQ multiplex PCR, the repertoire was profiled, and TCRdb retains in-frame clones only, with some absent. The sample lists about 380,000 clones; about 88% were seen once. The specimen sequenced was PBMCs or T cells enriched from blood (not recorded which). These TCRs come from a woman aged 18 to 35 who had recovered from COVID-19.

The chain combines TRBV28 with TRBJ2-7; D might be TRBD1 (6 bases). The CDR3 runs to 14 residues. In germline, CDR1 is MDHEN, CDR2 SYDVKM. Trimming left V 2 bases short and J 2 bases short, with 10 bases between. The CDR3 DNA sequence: TGTGCCAGCAGTTTAGCGCGGACAGCCTACGAGCAGTACTTC. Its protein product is CASSLARTAYEQYF.

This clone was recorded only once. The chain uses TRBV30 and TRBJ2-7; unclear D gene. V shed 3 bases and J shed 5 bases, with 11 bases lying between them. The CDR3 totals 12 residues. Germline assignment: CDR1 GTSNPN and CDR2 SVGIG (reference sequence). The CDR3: CAWSGPPHEQYF. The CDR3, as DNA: TGTGCCTGGAGCGGTCCCCCCCACGAGCAGTACTTC.

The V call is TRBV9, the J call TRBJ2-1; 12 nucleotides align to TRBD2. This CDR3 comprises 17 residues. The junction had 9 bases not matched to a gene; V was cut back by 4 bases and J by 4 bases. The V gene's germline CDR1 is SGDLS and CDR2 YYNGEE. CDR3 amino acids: CASSPQTSGGPYNEQFF. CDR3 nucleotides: TGTGCCAGCAGCCCTCAAACTAGCGGGGGGCCTTACAATGAGCAGTTCTTC.